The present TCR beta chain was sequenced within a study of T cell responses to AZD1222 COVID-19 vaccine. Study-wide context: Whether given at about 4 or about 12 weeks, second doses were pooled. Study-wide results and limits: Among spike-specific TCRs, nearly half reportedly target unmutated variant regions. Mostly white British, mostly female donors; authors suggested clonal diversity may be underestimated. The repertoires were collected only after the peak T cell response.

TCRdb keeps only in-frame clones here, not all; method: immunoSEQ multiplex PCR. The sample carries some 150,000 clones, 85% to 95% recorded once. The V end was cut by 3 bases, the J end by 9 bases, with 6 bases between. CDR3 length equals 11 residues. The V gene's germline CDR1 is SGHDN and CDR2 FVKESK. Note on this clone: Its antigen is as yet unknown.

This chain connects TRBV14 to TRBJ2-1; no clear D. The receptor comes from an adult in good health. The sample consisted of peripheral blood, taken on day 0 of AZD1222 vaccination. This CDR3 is CASSQRTEQFF. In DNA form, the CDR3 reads TGTGCCAGCAGCCAGCGCACTGAGCAGTTCTTC.